Below, 2 T cell receptor beta chains from the same sample are listed, as sequenced in a study of control samples from healthy donors and cancer patients. Using immunoSEQ multiplex PCR, the repertoire was profiled, and TCRdb retains in-frame clones only, with some absent. In the table there are approximately 160,000 clones, about 93% of which are singletons. The sequencing input was blood. These receptors originate from a woman aged 55-75 years in good health.

CDR3 protein: CASSQDGVAGLDGYTF. CDR3 DNA sequence: TGTGCCAGCAGCCAAGACGGGGTCGCAGGACTTGATGGCTACACCTTC. This sequence joins TRBV3-1 (or the pseudogene TRBV3-2) and TRBJ1-2; D unresolved. The CDR3 has 16 residues. V gave up 0 bases and J gave up 6 bases, with 17 bases separating them. The V gene's germline CDR1 is LGHDT and CDR2 YNNKEL (reference sequence).

The J gene is TRBJ2-1, the V gene TRBV7-9, with 9 bases fitting TRBD2. V was clipped by 5 bases and J by 4 bases; unmatched bases: 9. The CDR3 is 16 residues long. Germline loops: CDR1 SEHNR, CDR2 FQNEAQ (reference sequence). CDR3 in amino acids: CASSTQAGGKYNEQFF. CDR3 DNA sequence: TGTGCCAGCAGCACGCAAGCGGGGGGAAAGTACAATGAGCAGTTCTTC.